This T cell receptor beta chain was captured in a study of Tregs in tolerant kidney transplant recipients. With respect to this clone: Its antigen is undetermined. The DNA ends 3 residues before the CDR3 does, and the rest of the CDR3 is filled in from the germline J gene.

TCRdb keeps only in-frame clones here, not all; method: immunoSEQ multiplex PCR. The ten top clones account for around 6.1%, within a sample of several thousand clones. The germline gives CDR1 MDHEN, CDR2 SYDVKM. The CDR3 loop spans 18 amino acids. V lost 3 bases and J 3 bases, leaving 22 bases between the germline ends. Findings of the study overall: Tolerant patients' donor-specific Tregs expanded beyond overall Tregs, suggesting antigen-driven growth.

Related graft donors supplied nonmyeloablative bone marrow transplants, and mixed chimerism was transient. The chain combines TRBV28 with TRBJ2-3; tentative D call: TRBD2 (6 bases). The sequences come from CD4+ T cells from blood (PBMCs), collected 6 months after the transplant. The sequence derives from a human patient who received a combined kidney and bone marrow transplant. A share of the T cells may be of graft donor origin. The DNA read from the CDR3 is TGTGCCAGCAGTTTGCTAAGCGGTCTAGCGATCGGGACAGATACG. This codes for CASSLLSGLAIGTDT. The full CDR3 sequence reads CASSLLSGLAIGTDTQYF.